A selection of T cell receptor beta chains follows, all from one sample in a study of monozygotic twins with inflammatory bowel disease. No DNA is given; TCRdb re-called the 5' RACE reads and lists each CDR3 protein once. The sample data list roughly 150,000 distinct CDR3 sequences. Sequences were obtained from blood. Receptors were obtained from a human donor with ulcerative colitis or Crohn's disease, or a healthy co-twin of an affected twin (not recorded which). CDR3s include the opening cysteine and the closing phenylalanine or tryptophan. Each record gives: J gene, V gene, CDR3 protein.

>TRBJ2-5|TRBV7-3
CASSSGLGETQYF
>TRBJ2-1|TRBV10-3
CAISESTSGWSSYNEQFF
>TRBJ2-1|TRBV29-1
CSVDWGALSGNEQFF
>TRBJ2-2|TRBV3-1
CASSQPSGRGVSTGELFF
>TRBJ2-3|TRBV4-2
CASSQVGISTDTQYF
>TRBJ2-5|TRBV7-6
CASSYSGQETQYF
>TRBJ1-2|TRBV12-3/TRBV12-4
CASSLSSYGYTF
>TRBJ1-1|TRBV5-1
CASSLRPGGNTEAFF
>TRBJ2-1|TRBV20-1
CSARDVASAYNEQFF
>TRBJ1-1|TRBV7-3
CASRSTGGTGGTEAFF
>TRBJ2-3|TRBV12-3/TRBV12-4
CASSPRALGIDTQYF
>TRBJ2-2|TRBV7-9
CASSLSTGVLFF
>TRBJ2-5|TRBV5-1
CASSTTGRETQYF
>TRBJ2-2|TRBV24-1
CATSDPGGNRMGELFF